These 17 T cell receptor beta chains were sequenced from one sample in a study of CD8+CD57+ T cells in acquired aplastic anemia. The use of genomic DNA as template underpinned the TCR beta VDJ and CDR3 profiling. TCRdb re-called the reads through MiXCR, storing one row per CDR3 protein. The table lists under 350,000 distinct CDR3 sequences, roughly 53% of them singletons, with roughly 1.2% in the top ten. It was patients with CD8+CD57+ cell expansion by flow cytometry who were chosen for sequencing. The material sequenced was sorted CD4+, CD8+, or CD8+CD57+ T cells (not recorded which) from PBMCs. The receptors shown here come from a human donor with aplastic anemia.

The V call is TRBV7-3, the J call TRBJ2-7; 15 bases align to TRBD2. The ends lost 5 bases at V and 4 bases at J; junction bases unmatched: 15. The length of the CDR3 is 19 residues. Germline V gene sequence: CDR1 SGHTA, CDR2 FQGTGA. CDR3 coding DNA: TGTGCCAGCAGCCCCGGTGTGGGACTAGCGGGGGGTTCGGTGTACGAGCAGTACTTC. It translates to CASSPGVGLAGGSVYEQYF.

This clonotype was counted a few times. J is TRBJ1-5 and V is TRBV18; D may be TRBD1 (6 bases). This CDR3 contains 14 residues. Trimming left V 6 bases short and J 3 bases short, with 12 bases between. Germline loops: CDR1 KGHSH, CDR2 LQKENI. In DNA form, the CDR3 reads TGTGCCAGCTCGTCAACAGGGATCAATCAGCCCCAGCATTTT. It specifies CASSSTGINQPQHF.

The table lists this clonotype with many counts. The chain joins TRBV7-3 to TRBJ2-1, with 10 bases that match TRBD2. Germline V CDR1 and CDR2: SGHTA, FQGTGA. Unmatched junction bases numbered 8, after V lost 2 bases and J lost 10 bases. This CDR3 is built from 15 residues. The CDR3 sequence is CASSLSSGGSGEQFF. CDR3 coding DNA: TGTGCCAGCAGCTTATCTAGCGGGGGTTCGGGGGAGCAGTTCTTC. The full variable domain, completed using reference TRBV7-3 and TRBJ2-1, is GAGVSQTPSNKVTEKGKYVELRCDPISGHTALYWYRQSLGQGPEFLIYFQGTGAADDSGLPNDRFFAVRPEGSVSTLKIQRTERGDSAVYLCASSLSSGGSGEQFFGPGTRLTVL.

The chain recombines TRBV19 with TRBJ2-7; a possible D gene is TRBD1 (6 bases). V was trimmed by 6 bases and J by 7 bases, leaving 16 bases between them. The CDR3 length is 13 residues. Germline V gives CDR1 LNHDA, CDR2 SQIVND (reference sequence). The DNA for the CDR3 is TGTGCCAGTAGACCTGGGGGCAGGGATGAGCAGTACTTC. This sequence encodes CASRPGGRDEQYF.

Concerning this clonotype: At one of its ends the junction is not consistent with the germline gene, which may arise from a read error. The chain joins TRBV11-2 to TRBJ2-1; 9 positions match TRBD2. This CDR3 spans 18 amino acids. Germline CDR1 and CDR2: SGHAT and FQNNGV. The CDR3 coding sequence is TGTGCCAGCAGCTTTTTTAGCGGGGGCCCGAGCTCCTACAATGAGCGGTTCTTC. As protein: CASSFFSGGPSSYNERFF.

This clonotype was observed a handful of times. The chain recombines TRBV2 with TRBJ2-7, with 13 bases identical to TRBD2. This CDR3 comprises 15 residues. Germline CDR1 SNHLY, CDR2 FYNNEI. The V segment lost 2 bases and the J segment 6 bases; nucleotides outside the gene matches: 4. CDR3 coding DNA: TGTGCCAGCAGTGAAAGACTAGCGGGAGGAGGCGAGCAGTACTTC. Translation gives CASSERLAGGGEQYF.

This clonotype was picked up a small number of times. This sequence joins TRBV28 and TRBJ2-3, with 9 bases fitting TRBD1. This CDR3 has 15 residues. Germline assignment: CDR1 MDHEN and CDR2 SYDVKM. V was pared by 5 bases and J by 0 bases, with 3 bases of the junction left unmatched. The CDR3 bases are TGTGCCAGCAGTAATGGACAGGGGAGCACAGATACGCAGTATTTT. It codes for CASSNGQGSTDTQYF.

The CDR3 reads CASSAPGGAGFYF. CDR3 sequence (DNA): TGTGCCAGCAGCGCCCCCGGTGGGGCAGGGTTTTACTTC. This chain connects TRBV9 to TRBJ2-7; the D gene is possibly TRBD1 (5 bases). Germline assignment: CDR1 SGDLS and CDR2 YYNGEE. The CDR3 has 13 amino acids. V was clipped by 3 bases and J by 13 bases, with 20 bases between them.

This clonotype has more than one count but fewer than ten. CDR3 sequence reads: CASKGGQFDGYTF. As DNA, the CDR3 is TGTGCCAGCAAGGGAGGACAGTTCGATGGCTACACCTTC. The rearrangement links TRBV7-9 to TRBJ1-2; D perhaps matches TRBD1 (6 bases). V dropped 7 bases and J dropped 6 bases, with 15 bases sitting between them. In germline, CDR1 is SEHNR, CDR2 FQNEAQ (reference sequence). CDR3 length: 13 amino acids.

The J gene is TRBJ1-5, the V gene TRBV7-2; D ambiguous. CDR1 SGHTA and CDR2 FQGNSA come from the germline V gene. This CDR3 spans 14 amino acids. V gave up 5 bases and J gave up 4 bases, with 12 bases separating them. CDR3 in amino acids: CASSPTRRNQPQHF. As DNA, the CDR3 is TGTGCCAGCAGCCCAACACGCCGAAATCAGCCCCAGCATTTT.

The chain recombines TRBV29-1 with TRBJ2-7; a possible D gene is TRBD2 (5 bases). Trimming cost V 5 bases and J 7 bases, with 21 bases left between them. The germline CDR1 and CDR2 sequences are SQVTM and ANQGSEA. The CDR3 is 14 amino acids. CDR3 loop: CSVLLGSEDGEQYF. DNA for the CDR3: TGCAGCGTTCTGCTGGGGAGTGAGGACGGGGAGCAGTACTTC.

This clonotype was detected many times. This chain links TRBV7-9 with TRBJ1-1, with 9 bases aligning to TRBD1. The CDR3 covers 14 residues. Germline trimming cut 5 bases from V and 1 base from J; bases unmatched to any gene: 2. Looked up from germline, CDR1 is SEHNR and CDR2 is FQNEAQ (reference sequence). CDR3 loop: CASSAQGANTEAFF. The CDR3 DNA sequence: TGTGCCAGCAGCGCACAGGGGGCGAACACTGAAGCTTTCTTT.

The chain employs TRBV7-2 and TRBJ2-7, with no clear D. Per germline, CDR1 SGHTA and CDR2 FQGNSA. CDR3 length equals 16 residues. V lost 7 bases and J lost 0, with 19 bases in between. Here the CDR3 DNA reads TGTGCCAGCACCCCCGAGACACTTTTAGGCTCCTACGAGCAGTACTTC. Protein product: CASTPETLLGSYEQYF.

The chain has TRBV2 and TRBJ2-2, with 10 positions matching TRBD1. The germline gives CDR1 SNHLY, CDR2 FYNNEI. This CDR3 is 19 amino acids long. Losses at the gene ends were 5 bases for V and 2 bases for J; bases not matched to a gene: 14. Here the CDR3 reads CASSTGDRGTIYNTGELFF. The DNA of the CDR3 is TGTGCCAGCAGTACCGGGGACAGGGGCACGATTTATAACACCGGGGAGCTGTTTTTT.

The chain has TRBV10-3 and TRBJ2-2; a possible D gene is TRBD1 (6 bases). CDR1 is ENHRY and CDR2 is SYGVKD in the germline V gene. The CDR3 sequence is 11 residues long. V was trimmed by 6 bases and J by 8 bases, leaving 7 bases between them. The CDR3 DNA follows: TGTGCCATCAGCGGGACAGGGGAGCTGTTTTTT. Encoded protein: CAISGTGELFF.

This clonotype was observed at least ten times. The CDR3 protein is CASSPVQGAYGYTF. In nucleotides, the CDR3 is TGTGCCAGCAGTCCCGTCCAGGGGGCCTATGGCTACACCTTC. The gene calls are TRBV6-5 and TRBJ1-2, with 8 bases fitting TRBD1. This CDR3 comprises 14 residues. The J segment lost 4 bases and the V segment lost 5 bases, leaving 6 bases of the junction unmatched. Germline CDR1 is MNHEY and CDR2 is SVGAGI.

The CDR3 protein is CASSLEATNTGELFF. In DNA, the CDR3 is TGCGCCAGCAGCTTGGAGGCGACTAACACCGGGGAGCTGTTTTTT. The chain couples TRBV5-1 to TRBJ2-2; D is ambiguous. CDR3 size: 15 residues. Trimming shortened V by 0 bases and J by 2 bases, and 8 bases separated the two germline ends. Per the germline V gene, CDR1 is SGHRS and CDR2 is YFSETQ. Using reference TRBV5-1 and TRBJ2-2 for the parts outside the CDR3, the full variable domain is KAGVTQTPRYLIKTRGQQVTLSCSPISGHRSVSWYQQTPGQGLQFLFEYFSETQRNKGNFPGRFSGRQFSNSRSEMNVSTLELGDSALYLCASSLEATNTGELFFGEGSRLTVL.